Sequencing of this T cell receptor beta chain was carried out in a study of radiation and T cells in renal cell carcinoma. Trimming cost V 10 bases and J 4 bases; bases outside gene matches: 6. This CDR3 region has 13 residues. In germline, CDR1 is ENHRY, CDR2 SYGVKD. The data were produced by immunoSEQ multiplex PCR, yet TCRdb's version contains in-frame clones alone and is incomplete. The sample contains around 140,000 clones, around 88% of which appear only once. Time point meaning: blood 4 weeks post-SBRT, at nephrectomy. The treatment denotes: 15 Gy SBRT to primary tumor, nephrectomy 4 weeks later.

V and J are TRBV10-3 and TRBJ1-4; 7 nucleotides align to TRBD1. The sequence was obtained from a woman aged 45 to 65 with renal cell carcinoma. The sequencing used blood, collected from a patient whose treatment included radiotherapy and nephrectomy. The CDR3 DNA follows: TGTGCCACCAGACAGGGCATTAATGAAAAACTGTTTTTT. This codes for CATRQGINEKLFF.